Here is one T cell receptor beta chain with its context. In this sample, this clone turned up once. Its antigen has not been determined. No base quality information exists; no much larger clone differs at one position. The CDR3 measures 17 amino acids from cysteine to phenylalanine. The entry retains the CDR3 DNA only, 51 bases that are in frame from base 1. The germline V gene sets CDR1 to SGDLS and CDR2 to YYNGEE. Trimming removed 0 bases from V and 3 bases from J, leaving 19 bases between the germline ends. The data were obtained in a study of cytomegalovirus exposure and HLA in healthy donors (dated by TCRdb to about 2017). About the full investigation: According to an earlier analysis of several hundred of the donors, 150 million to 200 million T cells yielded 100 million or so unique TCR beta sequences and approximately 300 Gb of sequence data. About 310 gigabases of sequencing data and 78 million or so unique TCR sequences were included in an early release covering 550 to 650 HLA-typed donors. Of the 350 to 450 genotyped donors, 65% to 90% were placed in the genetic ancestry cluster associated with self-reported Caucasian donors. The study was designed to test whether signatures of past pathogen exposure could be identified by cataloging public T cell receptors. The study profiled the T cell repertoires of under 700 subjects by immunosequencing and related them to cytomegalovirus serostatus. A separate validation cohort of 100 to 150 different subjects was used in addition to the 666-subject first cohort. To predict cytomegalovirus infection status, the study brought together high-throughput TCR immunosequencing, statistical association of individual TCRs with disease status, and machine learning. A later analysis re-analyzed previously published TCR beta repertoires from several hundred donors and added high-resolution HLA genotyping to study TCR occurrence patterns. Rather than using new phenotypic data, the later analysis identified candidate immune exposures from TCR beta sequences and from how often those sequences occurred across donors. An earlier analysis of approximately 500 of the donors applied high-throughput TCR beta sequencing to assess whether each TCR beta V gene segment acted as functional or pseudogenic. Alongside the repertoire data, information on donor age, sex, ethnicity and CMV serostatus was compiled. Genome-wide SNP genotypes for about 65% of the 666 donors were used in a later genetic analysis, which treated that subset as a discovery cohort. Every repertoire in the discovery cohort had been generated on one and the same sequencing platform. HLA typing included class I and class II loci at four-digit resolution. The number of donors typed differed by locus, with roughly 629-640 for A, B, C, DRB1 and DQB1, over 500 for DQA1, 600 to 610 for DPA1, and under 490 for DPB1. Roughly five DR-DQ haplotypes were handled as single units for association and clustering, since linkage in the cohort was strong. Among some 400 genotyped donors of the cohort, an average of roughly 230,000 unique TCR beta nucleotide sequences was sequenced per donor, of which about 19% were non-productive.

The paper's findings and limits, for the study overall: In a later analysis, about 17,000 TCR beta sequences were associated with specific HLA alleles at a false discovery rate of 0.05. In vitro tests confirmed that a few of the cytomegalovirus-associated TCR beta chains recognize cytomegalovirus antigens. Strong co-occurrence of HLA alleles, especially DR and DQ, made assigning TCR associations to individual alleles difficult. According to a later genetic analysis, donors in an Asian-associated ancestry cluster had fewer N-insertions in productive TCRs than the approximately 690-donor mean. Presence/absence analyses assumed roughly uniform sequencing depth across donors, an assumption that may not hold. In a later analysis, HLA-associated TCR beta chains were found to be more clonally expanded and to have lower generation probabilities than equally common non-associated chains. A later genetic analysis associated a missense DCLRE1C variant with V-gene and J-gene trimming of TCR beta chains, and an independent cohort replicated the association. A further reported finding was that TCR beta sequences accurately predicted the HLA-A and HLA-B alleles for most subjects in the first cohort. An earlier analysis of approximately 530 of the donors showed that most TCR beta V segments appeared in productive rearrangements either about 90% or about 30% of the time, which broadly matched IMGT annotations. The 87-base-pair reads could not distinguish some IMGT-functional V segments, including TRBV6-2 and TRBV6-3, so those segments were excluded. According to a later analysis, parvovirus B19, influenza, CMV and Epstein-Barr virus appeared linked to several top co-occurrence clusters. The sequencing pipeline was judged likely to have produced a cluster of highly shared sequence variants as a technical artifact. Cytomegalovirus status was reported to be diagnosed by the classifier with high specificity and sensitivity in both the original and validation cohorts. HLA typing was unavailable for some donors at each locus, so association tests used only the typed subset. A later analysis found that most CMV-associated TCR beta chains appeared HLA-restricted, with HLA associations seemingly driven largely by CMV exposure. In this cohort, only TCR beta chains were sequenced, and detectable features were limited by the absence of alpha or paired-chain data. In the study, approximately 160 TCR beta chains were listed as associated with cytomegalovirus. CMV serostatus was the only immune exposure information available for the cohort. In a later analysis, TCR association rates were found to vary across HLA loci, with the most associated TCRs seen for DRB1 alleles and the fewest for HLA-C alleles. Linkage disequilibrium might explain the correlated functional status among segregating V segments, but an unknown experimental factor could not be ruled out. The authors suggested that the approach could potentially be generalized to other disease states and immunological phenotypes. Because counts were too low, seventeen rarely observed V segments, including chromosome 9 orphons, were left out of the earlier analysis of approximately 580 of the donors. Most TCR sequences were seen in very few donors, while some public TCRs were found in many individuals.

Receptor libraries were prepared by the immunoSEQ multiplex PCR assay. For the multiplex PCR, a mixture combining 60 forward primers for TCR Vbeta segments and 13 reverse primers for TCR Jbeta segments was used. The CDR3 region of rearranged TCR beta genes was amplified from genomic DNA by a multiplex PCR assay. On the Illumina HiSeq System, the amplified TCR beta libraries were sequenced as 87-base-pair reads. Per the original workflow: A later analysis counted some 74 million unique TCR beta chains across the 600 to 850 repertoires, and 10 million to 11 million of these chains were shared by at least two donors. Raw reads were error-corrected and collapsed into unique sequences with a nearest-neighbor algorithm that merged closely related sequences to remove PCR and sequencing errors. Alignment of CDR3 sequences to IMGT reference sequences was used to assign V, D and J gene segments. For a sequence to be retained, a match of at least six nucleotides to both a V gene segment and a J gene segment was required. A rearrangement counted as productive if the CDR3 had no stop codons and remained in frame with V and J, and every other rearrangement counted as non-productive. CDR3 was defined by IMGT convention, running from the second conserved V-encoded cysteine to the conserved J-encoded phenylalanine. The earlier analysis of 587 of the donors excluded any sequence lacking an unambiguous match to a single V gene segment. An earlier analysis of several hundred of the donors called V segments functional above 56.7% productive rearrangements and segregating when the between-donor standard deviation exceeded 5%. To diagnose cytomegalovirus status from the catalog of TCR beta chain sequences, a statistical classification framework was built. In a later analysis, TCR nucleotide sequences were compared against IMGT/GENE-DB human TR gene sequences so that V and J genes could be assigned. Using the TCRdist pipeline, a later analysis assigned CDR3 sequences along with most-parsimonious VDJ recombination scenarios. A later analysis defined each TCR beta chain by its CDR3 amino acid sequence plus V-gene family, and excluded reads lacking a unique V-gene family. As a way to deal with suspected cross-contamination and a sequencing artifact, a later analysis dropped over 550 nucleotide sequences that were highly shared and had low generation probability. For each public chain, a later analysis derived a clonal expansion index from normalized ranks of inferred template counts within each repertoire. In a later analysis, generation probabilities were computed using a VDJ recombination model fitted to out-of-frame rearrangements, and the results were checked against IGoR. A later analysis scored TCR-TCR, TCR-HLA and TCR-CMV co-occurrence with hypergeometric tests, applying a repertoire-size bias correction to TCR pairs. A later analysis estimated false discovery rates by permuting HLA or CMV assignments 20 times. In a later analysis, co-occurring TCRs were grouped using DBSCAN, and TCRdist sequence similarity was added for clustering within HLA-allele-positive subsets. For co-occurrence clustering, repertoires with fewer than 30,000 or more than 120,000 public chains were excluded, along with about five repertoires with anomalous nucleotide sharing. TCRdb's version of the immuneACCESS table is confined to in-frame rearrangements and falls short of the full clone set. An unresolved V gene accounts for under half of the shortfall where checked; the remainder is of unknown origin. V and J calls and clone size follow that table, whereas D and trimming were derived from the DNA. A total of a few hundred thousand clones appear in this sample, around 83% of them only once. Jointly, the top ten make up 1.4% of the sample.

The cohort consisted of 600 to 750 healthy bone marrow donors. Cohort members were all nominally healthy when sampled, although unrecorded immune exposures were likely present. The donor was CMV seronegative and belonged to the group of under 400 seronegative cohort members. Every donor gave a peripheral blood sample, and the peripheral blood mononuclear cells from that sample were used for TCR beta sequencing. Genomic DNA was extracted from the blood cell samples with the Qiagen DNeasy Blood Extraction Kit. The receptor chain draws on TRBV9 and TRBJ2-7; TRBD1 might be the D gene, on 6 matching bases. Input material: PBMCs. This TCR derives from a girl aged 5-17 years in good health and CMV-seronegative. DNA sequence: TGTGCCAGCAGCGTAGCCCCATACAGGGTTCCCCTCTACGAGCAGTACTTC. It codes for CASSVAPYRVPLYEQYF. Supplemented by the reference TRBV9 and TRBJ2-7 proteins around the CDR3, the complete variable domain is DSGVTQTPKHLITATGQRVTLRCSPRSGDLSVYWYQQSLDQGLQFLIQYYNGEERAKGNILERFSAQQFPDLHSELNLSSLELGDSALYFCASSVAPYRVPLYEQYFGPGTRLTVT.